This T cell receptor (beta chain) was sequenced in a study of blood T cell repertoires in COVID-19. Sequencing used immunoSEQ multiplex PCR; TCRdb keeps in-frame clones, though not all of them. In the table there are more than 200,000 clones, 88% of which are singletons. J lost 6 bases, V lost 5 bases, and 7 bases had no gene match. This CDR3 spans 16 amino acids. Per the germline V gene, CDR1 is SGHTA and CDR2 is FQGTGA. Input material: peripheral blood. The rearrangement joins TRBV7-3 to TRBJ2-1, with 13 bases matching TRBD2. The TCR originated in a man aged 70-80 years with acute or convalescent COVID-19. The CDR3 loop reads CASSLKGLAGVNEQFF. The CDR3 DNA sequence: TGTGCCAGCAGCCTGAAAGGACTAGCGGGGGTCAATGAGCAGTTCTTC.